This T cell receptor beta chain was observed in a study of cytomegalovirus exposure and HLA in healthy donors. On the study more broadly: A data release that came early held approximately 92 million unique TCRs from HLA-typed donors.

The PCR contained 60 Vbeta and 13 Jbeta primers. Produced via immunoSEQ multiplex PCR; TCRdb's table is partial and in-frame only. Among around 150,000 clones listed, around 77% were seen once. This CDR3 is built from 17 residues. Germline CDR1 is SGDLS and CDR2 is YYNGEE. V lost 0 bases, J lost 3 bases, and 6 bases stayed unmatched. The chain combines TRBV9 with TRBJ2-2, with TRBD1 identical over 9 bases. The sequence was collected from a man between 25 and 39 years old in good health and CMV-seropositive. Material for sequencing was PBMCs. This chain's CDR3 is CASSVGIGQGYTGELFF. CDR3 bases: TGTGCCAGCAGCGTAGGAATCGGACAGGGGTACACCGGGGAGCTGTTTTTT.